The clone carrying this T cell receptor beta chain has more than one count but fewer than ten. Primed by a sample-barcoded 5' primer and a J-beta primer mix, a second PCR proceeded for 7 to 11 cycles. A single record per CDR3 protein comes from TCRdb applying MiXCR to the 5' RACE reads. The sample gives 790,000 or so distinct CDR3 sequences, roughly 50% of which show up once; roughly 24% is in the top ten. These data originate in a study of blood T cells in healthy people across ages. This CDR3 contains 17 residues. V lost 1 base and J lost 0, with 12 bases in between. Germline V lookup: CDR1 LNHNV, CDR2 YYDKDF (reference sequence).

The sequenced sample consisted of blood. The V call is TRBV15, the J call TRBJ2-2; D is uncertain. The receptor's source is a man aged 35 to 55 in good health. CDR3 nucleotides: TGTGCCACCAGCAGAGCCCAGTGGCAAACGAACACCGGGGAGCTGTTTTTT. Translating gives CATSRAQWQTNTGELFF.